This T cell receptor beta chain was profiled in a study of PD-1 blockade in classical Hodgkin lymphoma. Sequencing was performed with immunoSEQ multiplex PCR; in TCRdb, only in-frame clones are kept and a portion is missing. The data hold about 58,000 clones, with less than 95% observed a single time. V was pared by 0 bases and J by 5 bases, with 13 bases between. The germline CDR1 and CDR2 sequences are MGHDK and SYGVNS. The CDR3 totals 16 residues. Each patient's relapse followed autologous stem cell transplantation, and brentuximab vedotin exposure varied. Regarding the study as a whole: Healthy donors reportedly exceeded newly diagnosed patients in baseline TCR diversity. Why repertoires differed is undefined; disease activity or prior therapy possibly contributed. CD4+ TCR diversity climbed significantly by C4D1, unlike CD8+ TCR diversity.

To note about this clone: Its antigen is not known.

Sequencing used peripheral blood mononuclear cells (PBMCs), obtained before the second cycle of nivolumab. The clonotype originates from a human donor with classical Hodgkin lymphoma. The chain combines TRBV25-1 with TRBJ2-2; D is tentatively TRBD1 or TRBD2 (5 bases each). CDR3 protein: CASSEYQDWGTGELFF. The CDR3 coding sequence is TGTGCCAGCAGTGAATATCAGGATTGGGGGACCGGGGAGCTGTTTTTT.